The next 21 T cell receptor beta chains were all read from a single sample in a study of T cells in Graves' hyperthyroidism and ophthalmopathy. There were TCR beta CDR3 regions amplified from RNA transcripts. The TCR CDR3 first-round RT-PCR relied on the HTBI primer set. TCRdb ran MiXCR on the multiplex PCR reads and lists one entry per CDR3 protein. Altogether some 250,000 distinct CDR3 sequences are present, about 16% being singletons, with the ten largest covering around 30%. What was sequenced was blood. The receptors come from a woman in her forties or fifties with Graves' hyperthyroidism that later progressed to Graves' ophthalmopathy.

There are many counts of this clonotype. The chain recombines TRBV2 with TRBJ2-6, with 9 nucleotides matching TRBD1. J was trimmed by 0 bases and V by 6 bases; bases with no gene match: 6. CDR1 and CDR2 (germline): SNHLY, FYNNEI. The CDR3 spans 17 residues. CDR3 sequence reads: CASRRDRASSGANVLTF. CDR3 bases: TGTGCCAGCAGGAGGGACAGGGCTAGCTCTGGGGCCAACGTCCTGACTTTC.

The gene calls are TRBV5-1 and TRBJ1-3; the D is unclear. The CDR3 covers 14 residues. Germline CDR1 and CDR2: SGHRS and YFSETQ. Trimming took off 4 bases at V and 4 bases at J, with 12 bases between the two ends. In DNA, the CDR3 is TGCGCCAGCAGCGTGGGAGGGTACGGAAACACCATATATTTT. Its protein product is CASSVGGYGNTIYF.

This clonotype was seen many times. This chain connects TRBV28 to TRBJ2-7; 10 positions agree with TRBD1. This CDR3 spans 13 amino acids. Germline values: CDR1 MDHEN, CDR2 SYDVKM. With 8 bases clipped from V and 7 bases from J, the junction kept 8 bases outside the gene matches. The CDR3: CASWAGTGDEQYF. The DNA for the CDR3 is TGTGCCAGCTGGGCCGGGACAGGGGATGAGCAGTACTTC. Full variable domain (rest looked up from reference TRBV28 and TRBJ2-7): DVKVTQSSRYLVKRTGEKVFLECVQDMDHENMFWYRQDPGLGLRLIYFSYDVKMKEKGDIPEGYSVSREKKERFSLILESASTNQTSMYLCASWAGTGDEQYFGPGTRLTVT.

This chain uses TRBV15 with TRBJ1-2; 7 positions match TRBD1. After removal of 0 bases from V and 7 bases from J, the junction contained 5 bases not matched to a gene. CDR1 is LNHNV, CDR2 YYDKDF, per germline (reference sequence). This CDR3 region has 14 residues. In nucleotides, the CDR3 is TGTGCCACCAGCAGAGATTTAGGGGGCCGTGGCTACACCTTC. This encodes CATSRDLGGRGYTF. Full variable domain (missing parts from reference TRBV15 and TRBJ1-2): DAMVIQNPRYQVTQFGKPVTLSCSQTLNHNVMYWYQQKSSQAPKLLFHYYDKDFNNEADTPDNFQSRRPNTSFCFLDIRSPGLGDTAMYLCATSRDLGGRGYTFGSGTRLTVV.

This clonotype was seen repeatedly, ten times or more. The J gene is TRBJ2-1, the V gene TRBV2; no clear D gene. The V and J ends lost 5 bases and 1 base respectively, with 6 bases between them. This CDR3 comprises 13 residues. Germline-derived CDR1 and CDR2 are SNHLY and FYNNEI. The DNA of the CDR3 is TGTGCCAGCAGTTACCAATCCTACAATGAGCAGTTCTTC. It codes for CASSYQSYNEQFF.

This clonotype appeared many times. The genes are TRBV28 and TRBJ2-5; possibly TRBD2 for D (5 bases). The CDR3 loop spans 12 amino acids. The germline V gene encodes CDR1 MDHEN and CDR2 SYDVKM. The V gene lost 9 bases and the J gene lost 5 bases, with 13 bases spanning the gap. The CDR3 region has the DNA TGTGCCAGTAGCGATCCCTATGAGACCCAGTACTTC. It translates to CASSDPYETQYF.

This clonotype was seen ten or more times. V gene TRBV6-5 combines with J gene TRBJ1-1; a possible D gene is TRBD1 (5 bases). The CDR3 has 15 residues. CDR1 is MNHEY, CDR2 SVGAGI, per germline. With 1 base removed from V and 1 base from J, the gap between germline ends came to 10 bases. This CDR3 is CASSYFLGQNTEAFF. CDR3 nucleotide sequence: TGTGCCAGCAGTTACTTCCTTGGACAGAACACTGAAGCTTTCTTT.

J is TRBJ2-3 and V is TRBV3-1; tentatively, D is TRBD2 (6 bases). Germline V gives CDR1 LGHDT, CDR2 YNNKEL (reference sequence). Between the trimmed V and J ends, which lost 0 bases and 1 base, there was a span of 11 bases. The CDR3 is 16 residues long. The CDR3 loop is CASSQDPPGGTDTQYF. The DNA of the CDR3 is TGTGCCAGCAGCCAAGATCCCCCGGGGGGCACAGATACGCAGTATTTT.

This clonotype has at least ten counts. This chain joins TRBV5-1 and TRBJ2-5; 7 nucleotides align to TRBD2. The germline V gene has CDR1 SGHRS and CDR2 YFSETQ. The CDR3 spans 14 residues. With V trimmed by 2 bases and J by 3 bases, 4 bases remained unmatched. CDR3 sequence: CASSFQREKETQYF. In nucleotides, the CDR3 is TGCGCCAGCAGCTTTCAGCGGGAAAAAGAGACCCAGTACTTC.

Many counts were recorded for this clonotype. The chain joins TRBV11-2 to TRBJ2-5; D perhaps matches TRBD2 (6 bases). The CDR3 extends over 16 amino acids. Trimming took off 4 bases at V and 0 bases at J, with 15 bases between the two ends. CDR1 is SGHAT, CDR2 FQNNGV, per germline. The CDR3 loop is CASSSTSSVHQETQYF. CDR3 in DNA: TGTGCCAGCAGCTCCACTTCTAGCGTACACCAAGAGACCCAGTACTTC.

The chain recombines TRBV30 with TRBJ2-7, with 7 bases matching TRBD1. V lost 0 bases, J lost 6 bases, and 17 bases stayed unmatched. This CDR3 region has 17 residues. Per germline, CDR1 GTSNPN and CDR2 SVGIG (reference sequence). CDR3 sequence: CAWSVSFHRGRPGEQYF. The DNA for the CDR3 is TGTGCCTGGAGTGTAAGCTTTCACAGGGGCCGTCCGGGCGAGCAGTACTTC.

This clonotype was observed a few times. The gene calls are TRBV7-3 and TRBJ1-3; D is possibly TRBD1 (5 bases). Per germline, CDR1 SGHTA and CDR2 FQGTGA. The ends were cut back, 5 bases at V and 0 bases at J, with 8 bases in the middle. The CDR3 runs to 14 residues. The DNA for the CDR3 is TGTGCCAGCAGCCACGGGGGCTCTGGAAACACCATATATTTT. The encoded protein is CASSHGGSGNTIYF.

At least ten counts were recorded for this clonotype. The rearrangement uses TRBV3-1 and TRBJ2-7, with 13 bases aligning to TRBD2. The junction had 9 bases not matched to a gene; V was cut back by 0 bases and J by 1 base. The germline CDR1 and CDR2 sequences are LGHDT and YNNKEL (reference sequence). The CDR3 has 19 residues. The CDR3 region is CASSQDQVRGLAGSYEQYF. The CDR3 coding sequence is TGTGCCAGCAGCCAAGATCAAGTCAGGGGACTAGCGGGATCCTACGAGCAGTACTTC.

This clonotype was counted ten times or more. The chain has TRBV28 and TRBJ2-1; 11 bases fit TRBD2. The ends lost 5 bases at V and 6 bases at J; junction bases unmatched: 15. This CDR3 is built from 18 residues. The germline gives CDR1 MDHEN, CDR2 SYDVKM. For the CDR3, the DNA is TGTGCCAGCAGTCGGACTCGGACTAGCGGGTCGGCGCTCAATGAGCAGTTCTTC. Translation gives CASSRTRTSGSALNEQFF.

This chain uses TRBV15 with TRBJ1-5; D perhaps matches TRBD1 (6 bases). The V gene's germline CDR1 is LNHNV and CDR2 YYDKDF (reference sequence). The CDR3 length is 15 residues. The germline V and J ends were trimmed by 5 bases and 3 bases, with 14 bases remaining between them. The CDR3 nucleotides read TGTGCCACCAGCTTCCAGACAGGCGACAATCAGCCCCAGCATTTT. Its translation is CATSFQTGDNQPQHF.

This clonotype was seen repeatedly, ten times or more. The V gene is TRBV18, the J gene TRBJ1-5; possible D gene TRBD1, 5 bases. The CDR3 sequence is 13 residues long. Looked up from germline, CDR1 is KGHSH and CDR2 is LQKENI. Between the trimmed V and J ends, which lost 6 bases and 2 bases, there was a span of 8 bases. CDR3 DNA: TGTGCCAGCTCTGGGGACCGCAATCAGCCCCAGCATTTT. Translated: CASSGDRNQPQHF.

This clonotype turned up a few times. The chain uses TRBV27 and TRBJ2-2, with no clear D. V was cut by 2 bases and J by 0 bases, with 10 bases left in between. This CDR3 has 16 amino acids. Germline CDR1 reads MNHEY; CDR2 reads SMNVEV (reference sequence). Here the CDR3 reads CASSLVAVANTGELFF. As DNA, the CDR3 is TGTGCCAGCAGTTTAGTGGCGGTCGCGAACACCGGGGAGCTGTTTTTT.

This clonotype was seen at least ten times. The chain employs TRBV28 and TRBJ2-3; either TRBD1 or TRBD2 may supply D (5 bases each). The CDR3 totals 17 residues. Trimming took off 5 bases at V and 6 bases at J, with 24 bases between the two ends. In germline, CDR1 is MDHEN, CDR2 SYDVKM. The CDR3 loop reads CASSPAPGPSPGDTQYF. For the CDR3, the DNA is TGTGCCAGCAGTCCAGCTCCGGGACCTTCTCCTGGCGATACGCAGTATTTT.

Of note for this clonotype: A much more abundant neighbour one base away suggests this may be a read error. The chain is built from TRBV10-3 and TRBJ2-2; D remains unclear. The CDR3 contains 13 residues. In germline, CDR1 is ENHRY, CDR2 SYGVKD. V lost 6 bases to trimming and J lost 6 bases, with 11 bases between them. CDR3 in amino acids: CAIRGYSSGELFF. The CDR3 DNA sequence: TGTGCCATCAGGGGATACAGTTCCGGGGAGCTGTTTTTT.

This clonotype has ten or more counts. The rearrangement joins TRBV6-1 to TRBJ2-3; TRBD2 matches at 7 bases. Losses at the gene ends were 8 bases for V and 0 bases for J; bases not matched to a gene: 5. The CDR3 covers 14 residues. The germline gives CDR1 MNHNS, CDR2 SASEGT. As DNA, the CDR3 is TGTGCCAGCCTTCTAGCGGTAAGCACAGATACGCAGTATTTT. Translating gives CASLLAVSTDTQYF.

There are many counts of this clonotype. This chain links TRBV11-3 with TRBJ2-1; 8 bases match TRBD2. CDR1 and CDR2 from the germline V gene are SGHNT and YENEEA. V was clipped by 5 bases and J by 9 bases; unmatched bases: 6. The CDR3 sequence is 13 residues long. The DNA for the CDR3 is TGTGCCAGCAGCGCGGGACTAGTCGGTGAGCAGTTCTTC. Translated, it gives CASSAGLVGEQFF.